This is a list of T cell receptor beta chains from one sample in a study of blood T cells in healthy people across ages. TCRdb itself ran the 5' RACE reads through MiXCR, one entry per CDR3 protein. The sample has about 640,000 distinct CDR3 sequences; roughly 31% are singletons. The source material was blood. Receptors were obtained from a woman aged 80 or older in good health. Both conserved end residues are part of each CDR3. A D gene is named only where the DNA matches it firmly. Size values are once, few and many counts, or a class for expanded clones, and some rows have none.

v_call: TRBV19; d_call: TRBD1; cdr3_length: 18; j_call: TRBJ2-6; clone_size: few; cdr3_aa: CASSPRQGGSSGANVLTF; cdr3_nt: TGTGCCAGTAGTCCGAGACAGGGGGGGAGCTCTGGGGCCAACGTCCTGACTTTC
v_call: TRBV5-1; d_call: TRBD1; cdr3_length: 15; j_call: TRBJ2-1; clone_size: few; cdr3_aa: CASSVSQGSYNGQFF; cdr3_nt: TGCGCCAGCAGCGTATCACAGGGGTCCTACAATGGGCAGTTCTTC
v_call: TRBV20-1; d_call: TRBD2; cdr3_length: 12; j_call: TRBJ2-1; clone_size: many; cdr3_aa: CSARDSGVEQFF; cdr3_nt: TGCAGTGCTAGAGATAGCGGGGTAGAGCAGTTCTTC
v_call: TRBV7-2; d_call: .; cdr3_length: 17; j_call: TRBJ2-7; clone_size: .; cdr3_aa: CASSLGLPRGAYYEQYF; cdr3_nt: TGTGCCAGCAGCTTAGGTCTACCCAGGGGAGCCTACTACGAGCAGTACTTC
v_call: TRBV5-1; d_call: TRBD1; cdr3_length: 16; j_call: TRBJ1-5; clone_size: many; cdr3_aa: CASSLGTGSGNQPQHF; cdr3_nt: TGCGCCAGCAGCCTCGGGACAGGGTCGGGCAATCAGCCCCAGCATTTT
v_call: TRBV2; d_call: TRBD2; cdr3_length: 15; j_call: TRBJ2-1; clone_size: many; cdr3_aa: CASSPLAGGPYEQFF; cdr3_nt: TGTGCCAGCAGTCCCCTAGCGGGGGGGCCCTATGAGCAGTTCTTC
v_call: TRBV4-3; d_call: .; cdr3_length: 16; j_call: TRBJ1-2; clone_size: many; cdr3_aa: CASSQDVRGTSYGYTF; cdr3_nt: TGCGCCAGCAGCCAAGATGTTCGCGGGACCAGCTATGGCTACACCTTC
v_call: TRBV4-2; d_call: .; cdr3_length: 14; j_call: TRBJ2-5; clone_size: .; cdr3_aa: CASSQLQEGETQYF; cdr3_nt: TGTGCCAGCAGCCAGCTCCAGGAGGGAGAGACCCAGTACTTC
v_call: TRBV24-1; d_call: .; cdr3_length: 13; j_call: TRBJ2-1; clone_size: few; cdr3_aa: CATGDPGGREQFF; cdr3_nt: TGTGCCACCGGTGATCCCGGGGGGCGTGAGCAGTTCTTC
v_call: TRBV20-1; d_call: .; cdr3_length: 14; j_call: TRBJ2-1; clone_size: .; cdr3_aa: CSARYAGSYNEQFF; cdr3_nt: TGCAGTGCTAGATACGCAGGCTCCTACAATGAGCAGTTCTTC
v_call: TRBV7-2; d_call: .; cdr3_length: 14; j_call: TRBJ1-3; clone_size: .; cdr3_aa: CASSLSRRGNTIYF; cdr3_nt: TGTGCCAGCAGCTTATCCAGGAGGGGAAACACCATATATTTT
v_call: TRBV19; d_call: TRBD1; cdr3_length: 16; j_call: TRBJ2-7; clone_size: many; cdr3_aa: CASSMRRDSFSYEQYF; cdr3_nt: TGTGCCAGTAGTATGCGCCGGGACAGCTTCTCCTACGAGCAGTACTTC
v_call: TRBV12-3/TRBV12-4; d_call: .; cdr3_length: 13; j_call: TRBJ2-2; clone_size: many; cdr3_aa: CASSLVGTGELFF; cdr3_nt: TGTGCCAGCAGTTTAGTGGGGACCGGGGAGCTGTTTTTT
v_call: TRBV15; d_call: .; cdr3_length: 14; j_call: TRBJ2-3; clone_size: many; cdr3_aa: CATSRGGSTDTQYF; cdr3_nt: TGTGCCACCAGCAGAGGAGGTAGCACAGATACGCAGTATTTT
v_call: TRBV7-3; d_call: .; cdr3_length: 15; j_call: TRBJ2-2; clone_size: few; cdr3_aa: CASSLMNSNTGELFF; cdr3_nt: TGTGCCAGCAGCTTAATGAACAGTAACACCGGGGAGCTGTTTTTT
v_call: TRBV5-1; d_call: .; cdr3_length: 16; j_call: TRBJ2-1; clone_size: .; cdr3_aa: CASSTEGTTLVDEQLF; cdr3_nt: TGCGCCAGCAGTACCGAAGGGACCACCCTAGTGGATGAGCAGTTATTC
v_call: TRBV2; d_call: TRBD1; cdr3_length: 17; j_call: TRBJ2-7; clone_size: .; cdr3_aa: CASSEALGGQGSYEQYF; cdr3_nt: TGTGCCAGCAGTGAAGCGCTGGGGGGACAGGGTTCCTACGAGCAGTACTTC
v_call: TRBV19; d_call: TRBD2; cdr3_length: 15; j_call: TRBJ2-4; clone_size: .; cdr3_aa: CASSAASGVRDIQYF; cdr3_nt: TGTGCCAGTAGTGCGGCTAGCGGGGTGAGGGACATTCAGTACTTC
v_call: TRBV20-1; d_call: TRBD1; cdr3_length: 17; j_call: TRBJ1-5; clone_size: few; cdr3_aa: CSARGGTGGTRNQPQHF; cdr3_nt: TGCAGTGCTAGAGGGGGAACAGGGGGTACGAGAAATCAGCCCCAGCATTTT
v_call: TRBV21-1; d_call: .; cdr3_length: 16; j_call: TRBJ2-1; clone_size: many; cdr3_aa: CASSNWLAGPRYEQFF; cdr3_nt: TGTGCCAGCAGCAACTGGCTAGCGGGGCCCAGGTATGAGCAGTTCTTC
v_call: TRBV7-7; d_call: .; cdr3_length: 16; j_call: TRBJ2-3; clone_size: .; cdr3_aa: CASSRGLTGFADTQYF; cdr3_nt: TGTGCCAGCAGCAGGGGACTGACGGGTTTCGCAGATACGCAGTATTTT
v_call: TRBV7-9; d_call: TRBD1; cdr3_length: 16; j_call: TRBJ1-6; clone_size: few; cdr3_aa: CASSSPLGTGHSPLHF; cdr3_nt: TGTGCCAGCAGCTCCCCGTTGGGGACAGGACATTCACCCCTCCACTTT
v_call: TRBV7-2; d_call: TRBD2; cdr3_length: 14; j_call: TRBJ2-2; clone_size: .; cdr3_aa: CASSSGLAAGELFF; cdr3_nt: TGTGCCAGCAGCTCGGGACTAGCGGCAGGGGAGCTGTTTTTT
v_call: TRBV7-9; d_call: .; cdr3_length: 14; j_call: TRBJ1-2; clone_size: many; cdr3_aa: CASSLDLPRYGYTF; cdr3_nt: TGTGCCAGCAGCTTGGACCTACCTCGCTATGGCTACACCTTC
v_call: TRBV5-1; d_call: TRBD1; cdr3_length: 15; j_call: TRBJ1-1; clone_size: .; cdr3_aa: CASSRDRTMNTEAFF; cdr3_nt: TGCGCCAGCAGTAGGGACAGGACCATGAACACTGAAGCTTTCTTT
v_call: TRBV12-3/TRBV12-4; d_call: .; cdr3_length: 18; j_call: TRBJ2-7; clone_size: many; cdr3_aa: CASSLGPPLRRASYEQYF; cdr3_nt: TGTGCCAGCAGTTTAGGGCCCCCACTTCGGAGGGCATCCTACGAGCAGTACTTC